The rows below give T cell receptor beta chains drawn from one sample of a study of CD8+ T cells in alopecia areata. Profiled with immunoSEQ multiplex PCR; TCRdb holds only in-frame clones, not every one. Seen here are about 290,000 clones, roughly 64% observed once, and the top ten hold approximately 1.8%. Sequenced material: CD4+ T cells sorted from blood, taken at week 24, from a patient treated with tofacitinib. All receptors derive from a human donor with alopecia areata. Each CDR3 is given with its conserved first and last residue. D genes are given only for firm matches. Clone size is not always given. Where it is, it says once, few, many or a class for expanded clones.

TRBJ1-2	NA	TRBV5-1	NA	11	CASSYGQGYTF	TGCGCCAGCAGCTACGGACAAGGCTACACCTTC
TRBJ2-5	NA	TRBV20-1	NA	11	CSASGAETQYF	TGCAGTGCTAGCGGGGCGGAGACCCAGTACTTC
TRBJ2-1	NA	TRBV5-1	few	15	CASGPRADSYNEQFF	TGCGCCAGCGGCCCCCGCGCAGACTCCTACAATGAGCAGTTCTTC
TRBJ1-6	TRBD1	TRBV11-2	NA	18	CASSPKRGPPLPSSPLHF	TGTGCCAGCAGCCCTAAAAGGGGGCCTCCTTTACCTAGTTCACCCCTCCACTTT
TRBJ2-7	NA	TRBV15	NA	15	CATSRDPKGEYEQYF	TGTGCCACCAGCAGAGATCCCAAGGGGGAGTACGAGCAGTACTTC
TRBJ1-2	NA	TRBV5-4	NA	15	CASSLEARQGYGYTF	TGTGCCAGCAGCTTGGAGGCCAGGCAGGGGTATGGCTACACCTTC
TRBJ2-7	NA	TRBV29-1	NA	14	CSVAGTERSYEQYF	TGCAGCGTTGCCGGGACCGAAAGAAGTTACGAGCAGTACTTC
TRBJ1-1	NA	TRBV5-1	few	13	CASQRGRNTEAFF	TGCGCCAGCCAAAGGGGCCGTAACACTGAAGCTTTCTTT
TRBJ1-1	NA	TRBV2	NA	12	CASTSMNTEAFF	TGTGCCAGCACCTCCATGAACACTGAAGCTTTCTTT
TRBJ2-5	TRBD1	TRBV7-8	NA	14	CASSSGQGQETQYF	TGTGCCAGCAGCTCTGGACAGGGCCAAGAGACCCAGTACTTC
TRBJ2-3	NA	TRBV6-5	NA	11	CASSTPRTQYF	TGTGCCAGCAGTACCCCGAGGACGCAGTATTTT
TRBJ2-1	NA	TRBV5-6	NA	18	CASSLGPEPHQIGNEQFF	TGTGCCAGCAGCTTGGGGCCAGAGCCCCACCAAATCGGCAATGAGCAGTTCTTC
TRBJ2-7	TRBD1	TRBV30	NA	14	CAWRGGQSSYEQYF	TGTGCCTGGAGAGGGGGACAGTCCTCCTACGAGCAGTACTTC
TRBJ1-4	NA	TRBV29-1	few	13	CSVRQVLGEKLFF	TGCAGCGTAAGACAGGTTTTAGGAGAAAAACTGTTTTTT
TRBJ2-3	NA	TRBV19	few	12	CASSTGTDTQYF	TGTGCCAGCTCCACAGGCACAGATACGCAGTATTTT
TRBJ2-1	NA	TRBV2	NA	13	CASSGDRHNEQFF	TGTGCCAGCAGTGGGGACCGACACAATGAGCAGTTCTTC
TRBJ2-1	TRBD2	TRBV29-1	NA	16	CSVEGSSGGVYNEQFF	TGCAGCGTTGAAGGCTCAAGCGGGGGCGTATACAATGAGCAGTTCTTC
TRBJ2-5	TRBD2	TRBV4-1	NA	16	CASSQFFRGGAETQYF	TGCGCCAGCAGCCAATTCTTTCGCGGGGGGGCTGAGACCCAGTACTTC
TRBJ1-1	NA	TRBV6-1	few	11	CASRGTTEAFF	TGTGCCAGCAGGGGTACTACCGAAGCTTTCTTT
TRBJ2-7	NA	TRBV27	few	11	CASNPAYEQYF	TGTGCCAGCAACCCGGCCTACGAGCAGTACTTC
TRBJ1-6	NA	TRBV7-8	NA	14	CASSLAPRGSPLHF	TGTGCCAGCAGCTTAGCCCCCAGAGGCTCACCCCTCCACTTT
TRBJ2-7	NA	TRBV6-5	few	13	CASRGPGLYEQYF	TGTGCCAGCAGGGGGCCGGGACTTTACGAGCAGTACTTC
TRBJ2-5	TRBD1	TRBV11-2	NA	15	CASSSHGTGQETQYF	TGTGCCAGCAGCTCCCACGGGACAGGGCAAGAGACCCAGTACTTC
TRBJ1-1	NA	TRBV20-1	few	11	CSALGGTEAFF	TGCAGTGCCCTCGGAGGCACTGAAGCTTTCTTT
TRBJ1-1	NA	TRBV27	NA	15	CASRLRLGPNTEAFF	TGTGCCAGCAGGTTGAGGCTCGGACCGAACACTGAAGCTTTCTTT
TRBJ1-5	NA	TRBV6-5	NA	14	CASSYRGSNQPQHF	TGTGCCAGCAGTTACAGGGGCTCTAATCAGCCCCAGCATTTT
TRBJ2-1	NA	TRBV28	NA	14	CASNSGNLYNEQFF	TGTGCCAGCAATTCGGGGAACCTCTACAATGAGCAGTTCTTC
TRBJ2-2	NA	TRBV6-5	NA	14	CASHRLGFTGELFF	TGTGCCAGCCATAGACTAGGCTTCACCGGGGAGCTGTTTTTT
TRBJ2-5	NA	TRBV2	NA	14	CASRFGTYEETQYF	TGTGCCAGCAGATTCGGAACATACGAAGAGACCCAGTACTTC
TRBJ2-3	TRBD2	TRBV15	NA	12	CATKRGVDTQYF	TGTGCCACCAAGCGGGGGGTAGATACGCAGTATTTT
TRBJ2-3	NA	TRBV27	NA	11	CASGKTDTQYF	TGTGCCAGCGGAAAGACAGATACGCAGTATTTT
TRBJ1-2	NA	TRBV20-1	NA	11	CSALSQGGYTF	TGCAGTGCTCTGTCTCAGGGGGGCTACACCTTC
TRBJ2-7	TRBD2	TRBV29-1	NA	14	CSVVGLAGVYEQYF	TGCAGCGTTGTAGGACTAGCGGGGGTCTACGAGCAGTACTTC
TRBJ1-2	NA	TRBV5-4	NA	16	CASSRPDPPTNYGYTF	TGTGCCAGCAGCAGACCGGACCCACCAACTAACTATGGCTACACCTTC
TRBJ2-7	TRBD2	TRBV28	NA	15	CASSPHSGDSYEQYF	TGTGCCAGCAGCCCACATAGCGGGGATTCCTACGAGCAGTACTTC
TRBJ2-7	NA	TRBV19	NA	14	CASSIPGPTYEQYF	TGTGCCAGTAGTATCCCCGGGCCAACCTACGAGCAGTACTTC
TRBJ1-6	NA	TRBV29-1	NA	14	CSVKLRDNNSPLHF	TGCAGCGTGAAGCTGAGGGACAATAATTCACCCCTCCACTTT
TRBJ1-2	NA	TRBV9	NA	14	CASSVAGTDYGYTF	TGTGCCAGCAGCGTAGCAGGGACGGATTATGGCTACACCTTC
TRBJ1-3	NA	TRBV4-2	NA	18	CASSQGGPGGNPGNTIYF	TGTGCCAGCAGCCAAGGGGGTCCGGGGGGCAATCCTGGAAACACCATATATTTT
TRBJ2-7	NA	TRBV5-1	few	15	CASSPKGSSTYEQYF	TGCGCCAGCAGCCCAAAGGGGAGTTCGACCTACGAGCAGTACTTC
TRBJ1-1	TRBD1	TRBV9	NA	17	CASSPSPGTGMNTEAFF	TGTGCCAGCAGCCCTAGCCCCGGGACAGGGATGAACACTGAAGCTTTCTTT
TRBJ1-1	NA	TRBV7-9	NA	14	CASSLQGIGTEAFF	TGTGCCAGCAGCTTACAGGGTATTGGGACTGAAGCTTTCTTT
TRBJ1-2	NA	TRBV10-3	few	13	CAISDWQAYGYTF	TGTGCCATCAGTGACTGGCAGGCATATGGCTACACCTTC
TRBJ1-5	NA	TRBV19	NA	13	CASSNRVKQPQHF	TGTGCCAGTAGTAACAGGGTAAAACAGCCCCAGCATTTT
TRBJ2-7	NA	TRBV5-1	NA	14	CASSLGDGGYEQYF	TGCGCCAGCAGCTTGGGTGACGGTGGGTACGAGCAGTACTTC
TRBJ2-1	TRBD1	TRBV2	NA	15	CASSVDRGAYNEQFF	TGTGCCAGCAGTGTTGACAGGGGGGCCTACAATGAGCAGTTCTTC
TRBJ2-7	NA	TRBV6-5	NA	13	CASSTGPFYEQYF	TGTGCCAGCAGCACAGGGCCGTTCTACGAGCAGTACTTC
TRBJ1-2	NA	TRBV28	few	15	CASSQSLGGAGGYTF	TGTGCCAGCAGTCAATCTTTGGGGGGCGCAGGTGGCTACACCTTC
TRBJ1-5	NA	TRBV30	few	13	CAWSEGNDQPQHF	TGTGCCTGGAGTGAAGGCAACGATCAGCCCCAGCATTTT
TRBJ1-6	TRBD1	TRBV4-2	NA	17	CASSQVEYTGGNSPLHF	TGTGCCAGCAGCCAAGTCGAATATACAGGGGGCAATTCACCCCTCCACTTT
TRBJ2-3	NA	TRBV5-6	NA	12	CASSLWRNTQYF	TGTGCCAGCAGCTTGTGGAGGAATACGCAGTATTTT
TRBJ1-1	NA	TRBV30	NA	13	CAWSVQKNTEAFF	TGTGCCTGGAGTGTACAAAAAAACACTGAAGCTTTCTTT
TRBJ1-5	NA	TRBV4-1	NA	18	CASSQDSQRRGSNQPQHF	TGCGCCAGCAGCCAAGATAGTCAGCGGAGGGGCAGCAATCAGCCCCAGCATTTT